The source of this T cell receptor (beta chain) is a study of cytomegalovirus exposure and HLA in healthy donors. PCR involved 60 Vbeta and 13 Jbeta primers. Produced via immunoSEQ multiplex PCR; TCRdb's table is partial and in-frame only. The sample consists of over 100,000 clones, 66% of them appearing once. Losses at the gene ends were 6 bases for V and 8 bases for J; bases not matched to a gene: 5. This CDR3 is 13 amino acids long. The germline V gene has CDR1 SQVTM and CDR2 ANQGSEA. Sequencing was carried out using PBMCs. The rearrangement uses TRBV29-1 and TRBJ2-1; TRBD2 matches 12 bases. The TCR was taken from a man between 18 and 29 years old in good health and CMV-seronegative. In DNA form, the CDR3 reads TGCAGCGTGACTAGCGGGAGAACGTATGAGCAGTTCTTC. This codes for CSVTSGRTYEQFF.